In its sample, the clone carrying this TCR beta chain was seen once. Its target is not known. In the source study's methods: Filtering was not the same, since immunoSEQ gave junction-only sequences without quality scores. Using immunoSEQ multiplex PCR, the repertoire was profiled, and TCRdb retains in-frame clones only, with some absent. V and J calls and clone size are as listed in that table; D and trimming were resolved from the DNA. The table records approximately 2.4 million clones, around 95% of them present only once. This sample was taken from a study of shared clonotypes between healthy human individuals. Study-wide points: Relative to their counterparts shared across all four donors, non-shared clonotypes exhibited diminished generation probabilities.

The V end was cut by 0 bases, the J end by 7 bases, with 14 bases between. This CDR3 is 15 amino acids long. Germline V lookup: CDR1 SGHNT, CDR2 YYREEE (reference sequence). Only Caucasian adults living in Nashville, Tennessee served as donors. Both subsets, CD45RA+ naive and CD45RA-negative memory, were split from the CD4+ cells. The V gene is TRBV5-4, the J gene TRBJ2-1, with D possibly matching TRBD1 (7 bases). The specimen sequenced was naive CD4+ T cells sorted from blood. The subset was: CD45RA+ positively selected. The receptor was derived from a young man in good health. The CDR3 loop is CASSLESGGWNEQFF. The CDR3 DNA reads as TGTGCCAGCAGCTTGGAGTCAGGGGGGTGGAATGAGCAGTTCTTC. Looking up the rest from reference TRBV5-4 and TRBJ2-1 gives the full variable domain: ETGVTQSPTHLIKTRGQQVTLRCSSQSGHNTVSWYQQALGQGPQFIFQYYREEENGRGNFPPRFSGLQFPNYSSELNVNALELDDSALYLCASSLESGGWNEQFFGPGTRLTVL.